This TCR beta chain came from a study of a mutant IDH1 vaccine in newly diagnosed glioma. Overall study context: Vaccine administration was initiated 4-6 weeks following radiotherapy alone, or with temozolomide cycles.

Comment on this clone: Its matching antigen is unknown.

CDR3 length: 14 amino acids. Germline-derived CDR1 and CDR2 are MGHRA and YSYEKL. Germline trimming cut 6 bases from V and 1 base from J; bases unmatched to any gene: 2. Study-level points and caveats: Vaccination induced immune responses in about 93% of patients.

Sample time point: week 47, end of study. Vaccinated patients received 300 ug of mutant IDH1 20-mer peptide per dose, with topical imiquimod. The protocol was immunoSEQ multiplex PCR, while the TCRdb copy is restricted to in-frame clones and leaves out a portion. The sample lists tens of thousands of clones, around 82% occurring once. Specimen: PBMCs, collected from a glioma patient whose treatment included an IDH1 peptide vaccine. The chain links TRBV4-1 to TRBJ2-7; 11 positions agree with TRBD2. The TCR comes from a man aged 18 to 35 with glioma. Some clones in this sample may be carry-over from other donors' samples. The CDR3 loop is CASSTSGGSYEQYF. CDR3 in DNA: TGCGCCAGCAGTACTAGCGGGGGTTCCTACGAGCAGTACTTC.